The 2 T cell receptor beta chains given below trace back to one sample, sequenced in a study of cytomegalovirus exposure and HLA in healthy donors. Profiled with immunoSEQ multiplex PCR; TCRdb holds only in-frame clones, not every one. The sample includes over 200,000 clones, almost 90% of them seen just once. Source material: PBMCs. Receptor source: a woman between 18 and 29 years old in good health and CMV-seronegative.

The rearrangement links TRBV27 to TRBJ1-1; perhaps TRBD1 as D (6 bases). From germline, CDR1 is MNHEY and CDR2 SMNVEV (reference sequence). The V gene lost 5 bases and the J gene lost 1 base, with 14 bases spanning the gap. This CDR3 contains 15 residues. This CDR3 reads CASSTRHRENTEAFF. CDR3 DNA sequence: TGTGCCAGCAGTACGAGGCACAGGGAGAACACTGAAGCTTTCTTT.

The rearrangement uses TRBV13 and TRBJ2-3, with TRBD2 matching over 7 bases. V dropped 5 bases and J dropped 2; count of bases not matched to a gene: 7. Per the germline V gene, CDR1 is PRHDT and CDR2 is FYEKMQ (reference sequence). There are 15 residues in the CDR3. The CDR3 region is CASSHRLAVTDTQYF. Here the CDR3 DNA reads TGTGCCAGCAGCCACCGACTAGCCGTCACAGATACGCAGTATTTT.